The 15 T cell receptor beta chains in this list originate from one sample, sequenced in a study of T cell changes during pregnancy in multiple sclerosis. The protocol was immunoSEQ multiplex PCR, while the TCRdb copy is restricted to in-frame clones and leaves out a portion. The data contain roughly 26,000 clones, approximately 92% of them singletons. The input for sequencing was CD8+ T cells from peripheral blood mononuclear cells, taken in the second trimester of pregnancy. These receptors were obtained from a female donor with multiple sclerosis, enrolled in a pregnancy study.

The gene calls are TRBV4-3 and TRBJ1-1; D is uncertain. V was shortened by 1 base and J by 0 bases, with 9 bases between the two germline ends. This CDR3 spans 15 amino acids. Germline lookup yields CDR1 LGHNA and CDR2 YSLEER. CDR3 sequence: CASSQAPSMNTEAFF. The CDR3 DNA follows: TGCGCCAGCAGCCAAGCGCCAAGCATGAACACTGAAGCTTTCTTT.

The genes are TRBV18 and TRBJ2-7; TRBD2 is a possible D gene (6 bases). The CDR3 consists of 14 residues. CDR1 is KGHSH and CDR2 is LQKENI in the germline V gene. Trimming pared 6 bases from V and 2 bases from J, leaving 14 bases between. CDR3 nucleotides: TGTGCCAGCTCGAGACTGGGGAGGCCCTACGAGCAGTACTTC. Translating gives CASSRLGRPYEQYF.

This clone has only one observation. The chain employs TRBV27 and TRBJ2-1; 10 bases agree with TRBD1. Germline CDR1 MNHEY, CDR2 SMNVEV (reference sequence). The trim removed 5 bases at V and 8 bases at J, leaving 9 bases unmatched. The CDR3 covers 15 residues. CDR3 sequence reads: CASSLGQGVSDEQFF. In DNA form, the CDR3 reads TGTGCCAGCAGTCTCGGACAGGGGGTCAGCGATGAGCAGTTCTTC.

The chain couples TRBV13 to TRBJ2-7; possibly TRBD2 for D (6 bases). Germline-derived CDR1 and CDR2 are PRHDT and FYEKMQ (reference sequence). The V gene lost 3 bases and the J gene lost 2 bases, with 23 bases spanning the gap. This CDR3 is 18 amino acids long. The CDR3 nucleotides read TGTGCCAGCAGCTTCTTTCAGGCGGGATTGGCGGGAACCTACGAGCAGTACTTC. This translates into CASSFFQAGLAGTYEQYF. Filled out from reference TRBV13 and TRBJ2-7, the complete variable domain reads AAGVIQSPRHLIKEKRETATLKCYPIPRHDTVYWYQQGPGQDPQFLISFYEKMQSDKGSIPDRFSAQQFSDYHSELNMSSLELGDSALYFCASSFFQAGLAGTYEQYFGPGTRLTVT.

This chain joins TRBV27 and TRBJ2-7; a possible D gene is TRBD2 (6 bases). The CDR3 is made up of 14 amino acids. Germline V gives CDR1 MNHEY, CDR2 SMNVEV (reference sequence). Trimming removed 2 bases from V and 0 bases from J, with 8 bases in between. Here the CDR3 reads CASSLGGISYEQYF. The CDR3 DNA reads as TGTGCCAGCAGTTTAGGGGGGATCTCCTACGAGCAGTACTTC.

This sequence joins TRBV4-1 and TRBJ2-5; maybe TRBD1 (6 bases). V dropped 5 bases and J dropped 5 bases, with 15 bases sitting between them. CDR3 length equals 14 residues. CDR1 is MGHRA and CDR2 is YSYEKL in the germline V gene. DNA for the CDR3: TGCGCCAGCAGCATAAGACAGGAGCGGGAGACCCAGTACTTC. It is translated as CASSIRQERETQYF.

The chain couples TRBV6-1 to TRBJ2-7, with 8 bases that match TRBD2. Trimming took 10 bases from V and 4 from J; bases not matched to a gene: 12. This CDR3 contains 14 residues. Germline CDR1 is MNHNS and CDR2 is SASEGT. The CDR3 DNA reads as TGTGCCATCCGATCTTCCGGGAGGGCGTACGAGCAGTACTTC. This gives the protein CAIRSSGRAYEQYF.

The chain carries TRBV19 and TRBJ2-2, with 9 bases aligning to TRBD2. After removal of 4 bases from V and 4 bases from J, the junction contained 7 bases not matched to a gene. The CDR3 sequence is 16 residues long. Germline CDR1 and CDR2: LNHDA and SQIVND (reference sequence). CDR3 sequence: CASSKLAGESTGELFF. The CDR3, as DNA: TGTGCCAGTAGTAAATTAGCGGGAGAAAGCACCGGGGAGCTGTTTTTT.

This chain uses TRBV27 with TRBJ1-5; TRBD1 matches 9 bases. Germline V gene data show CDR1 as MNHEY and CDR2 as SMNVEV (reference sequence). The CDR3 is 14 residues long. The V segment lost 6 bases and the J segment 6 bases; nucleotides outside the gene matches: 6. The CDR3 bases are TGTGCCAGCAGAACACAGGGGGCAAGTCAGCCCCAGCATTTT. Translation: CASRTQGASQPQHF.

This chain links TRBV7-9 with TRBJ2-7; D may be TRBD2 (6 bases). The CDR3 runs to 16 residues. Trimming removed 3 bases from V and 4 bases from J, with 19 bases in between. The V gene's germline CDR1 is SEHNR and CDR2 FQNEAQ (reference sequence). Here the CDR3 reads CASSFRPRTGEYEQYF. CDR3 nucleotide sequence: TGTGCCAGCAGCTTTCGCCCCAGGACGGGGGAGTACGAGCAGTACTTC.

This clone was recorded only once. V gene TRBV5-6 combines with J gene TRBJ2-1; the D gene is possibly TRBD1 (5 bases). The ends were cut back, 0 bases at V and 4 bases at J, with 14 bases in the middle. CDR3 length equals 16 residues. Germline V CDR1 and CDR2: SGHDT, YYEEEE. CDR3 bases: TGTGCCAGCAGCTTGGCCGTCACAGGATTTTACAATGAGCAGTTCTTC. It yields the protein CASSLAVTGFYNEQFF.

The table lists this clone with a few counts. The chain joins TRBV7-9 to TRBJ2-6; D is possibly TRBD1 (6 bases). The CDR3 sequence is 19 residues long. Trimming removed 4 bases at V and 0 bases at J, with 19 bases between. The germline gives CDR1 SEHNR, CDR2 FQNEAQ (reference sequence). DNA for the CDR3: TGTGCCAGCAGCTGGCAGGACAGACTATTAAGCTCTGGGGCCAACGTCCTGACTTTC. Translation gives CASSWQDRLLSSGANVLTF.

V is TRBV28 and J is TRBJ1-3; 7 bases map to TRBD1. The CDR3 spans 14 residues. Trimming at V came to 5 bases and at J to 2 bases, leaving 3 bases not matched to a gene. Germline lookup yields CDR1 MDHEN and CDR2 SYDVKM. CDR3 bases: TGTGCCAGCAGTCTACAGGGGACTGGAAACACCATATATTTT. Protein: CASSLQGTGNTIYF.

The chain is built from TRBV27 and TRBJ1-5; possible D gene TRBD1, 5 bases. The CDR3 spans 15 residues. CDR1 is MNHEY, CDR2 SMNVEV, per germline (reference sequence). The V end was cut by 8 bases, the J end by 3 bases, with 17 bases between. DNA of the CDR3: TGTGCCAGCTCACCACAGGCGGGAGTCAATCAGCCCCAGCATTTT. Translation: CASSPQAGVNQPQHF.

In DNA form, the CDR3 reads TGTGCCAGCAGCTTTCGGAGTCGGGAGACCCAGTACTTC. This encodes CASSFRSRETQYF. This rearrangement joins TRBV7-6 to TRBJ2-5, with no clear D. This CDR3 region has 13 residues. Germline loops: CDR1 SGHVS, CDR2 FNYEAQ. The V end was cut by 3 bases, the J end by 5 bases, with 10 bases between. Based on the CDR3 plus reference TRBV7-6 and TRBJ2-5, the full variable domain is GAGVSQSPRYKVTKRGQDVALRCDPISGHVSLYWYRQALGQGPEFLTYFNYEAQQDKSGLPNDRFSAERPEGSISTLTIQRTEQRDSAMYRCASSFRSRETQYFGPGTRLLVL.